This TCR beta chain derives from a study of blood T cell repertoires in COVID-19. Study details: PBMCs, B-cell-depleted T cells, or T cells were the source of the cDNA or gDNA that made up the material.

The germline gives CDR1 SGHTS, CDR2 YDEGEE. V lost 4 bases to trimming and J lost 1 base; unmatched junction nucleotides: 11. The CDR3 has 18 amino acids. In the authors' workflow: Counts of nucleated cells, estimated from reference gene primer amplification, were obtained. Repertoires were generated with immunoSEQ multiplex PCR, while TCRdb's copy carries only in-frame clones and drops some. V and J calls and clone size are copied from that table; D and trimming were computed from the DNA. The top ten hold roughly 7.3% of the sample, which has around 310,000 clones, roughly 90% seen once. Sequenced input: peripheral blood. The source of this sequence is a woman in her twenties or thirties with COVID-19, enrolled during active disease. This chain uses TRBV5-8 with TRBJ2-2; TRBD2 aligns across 9 bases. Written as DNA, the CDR3 is TGTGCCAGCAGCCGTTTAACCCTAGCGGGAAGGAACACCGGGGAGCTGTTTTTT. Amino acids: CASSRLTLAGRNTGELFF.